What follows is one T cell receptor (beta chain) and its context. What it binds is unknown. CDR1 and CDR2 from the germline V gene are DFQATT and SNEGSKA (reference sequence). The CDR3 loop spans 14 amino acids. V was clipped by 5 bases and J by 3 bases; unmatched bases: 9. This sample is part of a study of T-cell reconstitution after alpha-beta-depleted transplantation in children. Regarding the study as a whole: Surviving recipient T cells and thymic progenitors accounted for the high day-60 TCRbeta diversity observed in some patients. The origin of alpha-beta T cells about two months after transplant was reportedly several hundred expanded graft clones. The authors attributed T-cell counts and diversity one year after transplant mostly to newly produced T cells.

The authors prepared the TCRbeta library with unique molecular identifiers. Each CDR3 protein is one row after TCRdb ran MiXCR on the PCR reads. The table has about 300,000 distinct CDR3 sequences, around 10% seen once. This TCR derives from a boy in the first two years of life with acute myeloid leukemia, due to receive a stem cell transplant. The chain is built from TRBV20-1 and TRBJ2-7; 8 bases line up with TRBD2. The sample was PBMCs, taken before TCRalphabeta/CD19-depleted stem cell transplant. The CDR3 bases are TGCAGTGCTGTACCAGCGGGAGAGCTCTACGAGCAGTACTTC. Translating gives CSAVPAGELYEQYF.